Following are 14 T cell receptor beta chains from one sample sequenced in a study of T cell responses to AZD1222 COVID-19 vaccine. The data were produced by immunoSEQ multiplex PCR, yet TCRdb's version contains in-frame clones alone and is incomplete. This sample has about 120,000 clones, with 75% to 90% found just once. Sequenced material: peripheral blood, taken on day 0 of AZD1222 vaccination. The receptors come from an adult in good health.

J is TRBJ1-3 and V is TRBV15, with D unresolved. CDR3 length: 13 amino acids. The germline gives CDR1 LNHNV, CDR2 YYDKDF (reference sequence). DNA of the CDR3: TGTGGGGTTGGCGGAAAACTAGGAAACACCATATATTTT. This translates into CGVGGKLGNTIYF. The complete variable domain, with remaining parts taken from reference TRBV15 and TRBJ1-3, reads DAMVIQNPRYQVTQFGKPVTLSCSQTLNHNVMYWYQQKSSQAPKLLFHYYDKDFNNEADTPDNFQSRRPNTSFCFLDIRSPGLGDTAMYLCGVGGKLGNTIYFGEGSWLTVV.

This chain connects TRBV4-1 to TRBJ2-1; tentatively, D is TRBD1 or TRBD2 (6 bases each). Trimming left V 3 bases short and J 7 bases short, with 13 bases between. Germline V gene sequence: CDR1 MGHRA, CDR2 YSYEKL. The CDR3 spans 14 residues. CDR3 region: CASSHFGGPNEQFF. The CDR3 region has the DNA TGCGCCAGCAGCCATTTTGGGGGGCCAAATGAGCAGTTCTTC.

The chain combines TRBV12-3 or TRBV12-4 with TRBJ2-7, with D unresolved. V lost 5 bases, J lost 4 bases, and 9 bases lay in between. This CDR3 region has 12 residues. The chain's CDR3 is CASSAAGYEQYF. The CDR3 DNA reads as TGTGCCAGCAGTGCCGCCGGGTACGAGCAGTACTTC.

The chain carries TRBV7-8 and TRBJ2-3; D may be TRBD1 (6 bases). Germline CDR1 and CDR2: SGHVS and FQNEAQ. The CDR3 covers 14 residues. V was trimmed by 5 bases and J by 4 bases, leaving 13 bases between them. CDR3: CASSPDPGADTQYF. The CDR3 DNA follows: TGTGCCAGCAGCCCAGATCCAGGGGCAGATACGCAGTATTTT.

With respect to this clone: The sample carries other DNA sequences with the same CDR3. J is TRBJ1-1 and V is TRBV6-2 or TRBV6-3; maybe TRBD1 (5 bases). The CDR3 has 13 amino acids. CDR1 is MNHEY, CDR2 SVGEGT, per germline. V lost 0 bases to trimming and J lost 5 bases, with 7 bases between them. CDR3 coding DNA: TGTGCCAGCAGTTACTCACGGGGGACTGAAGCTTTCTTT. Its protein product is CASSYSRGTEAFF.

The rearrangement links TRBV6-2 or TRBV6-3 to TRBJ1-4, with no clear D. This CDR3 spans 14 amino acids. V gave up 5 bases and J gave up 0 bases, with 7 bases separating them. Germline CDR1 MNHEY, CDR2 SVGEGT. CDR3 nucleotide sequence: TGTGCCAGCAGTGACACCACAACTAATGAAAAACTGTTTTTT. The encoded protein is CASSDTTTNEKLFF.

This chain uses TRBV19 with TRBJ1-1; D is unresolved. The germline V gene encodes CDR1 LNHDA and CDR2 SQIVND (reference sequence). CDR3 length equals 12 residues. V was clipped by 2 bases and J by 2 bases, with 3 bases between them. CDR3 loop: CASSILNTEAFF. The CDR3 DNA follows: TGTGCCAGTAGTATACTAAACACTGAAGCTTTCTTT.

This chain connects TRBV14 to TRBJ1-1; D may be TRBD1 (5 bases). The germline V gene has CDR1 SGHDN and CDR2 FVKESK. This CDR3 has 15 residues. The V end was cut by 4 bases, the J end by 5 bases, with 17 bases between. In nucleotides, the CDR3 is TGTGCCAGCAGCCCGGGGCAGGGCAAAGGGACTGAAGCTTTCTTT. Its protein is CASSPGQGKGTEAFF.

V is TRBV5-6 and J is TRBJ2-5; 8 bases agree with TRBD1. Germline CDR1 SGHDT, CDR2 YYEEEE. J gave up 5 bases and V 5 bases, and 2 bases lay outside the gene matches. This CDR3 region has 12 residues. The CDR3: CASSRDRETQYF. The CDR3 DNA reads TGTGCCAGCAGTCGGGACAGGGAGACCCAGTACTTC.

This clone was counted between two and nine times. The chain is built from TRBV9 and TRBJ2-2; the match to TRBD2 covers 7 bases. The CDR3 has 15 amino acids. Germline loops: CDR1 SGDLS, CDR2 YYNGEE. The V segment lost 4 bases and the J segment 5 bases; nucleotides outside the gene matches: 8. The CDR3 here is CASSPRGGATGELFF. CDR3 nucleotide sequence: TGTGCCAGCAGCCCCCGGGGAGGGGCAACCGGGGAGCTGTTTTTT. Complete variable domain (other parts from reference TRBV9 and TRBJ2-2): DSGVTQTPKHLITATGQRVTLRCSPRSGDLSVYWYQQSLDQGLQFLIQYYNGEERAKGNILERFSAQQFPDLHSELNLSSLELGDSALYFCASSPRGGATGELFFGEGSRLTVL.

The chain combines TRBV4-2 with TRBJ1-5; the D is unclear. Germline V gene sequence: CDR1 LGHNA, CDR2 YNFKEQ. The CDR3 length is 13 residues. Deletions cut 0 bases from V and 6 bases from J, with 6 bases between. The CDR3 region has the DNA TGTGCCAGCAGCCAAGATCCAGGTCAGCCCCAGCATTTT. Translating gives CASSQDPGQPQHF.

The rearrangement joins TRBV6-2 or TRBV6-3 to TRBJ1-2, with no clear D. V was trimmed by 6 bases and J by 0 bases, leaving 17 bases between them. The CDR3 covers 16 residues. The germline gives CDR1 MNHEY, CDR2 SVGEGT. The CDR3 loop reads CASSLSPGGANYGYTF. CDR3 sequence (DNA): TGTGCCAGCAGCCTATCTCCAGGTGGAGCTAACTATGGCTACACCTTC.

This chain uses TRBV4-3 with TRBJ2-5; 12 nucleotides align to TRBD1. The germline V gene encodes CDR1 LGHNA and CDR2 YSLEER. V shed 3 bases, J shed 7 bases, and the junction held 6 bases outside the gene matches. The CDR3 extends over 15 amino acids. The CDR3 DNA follows: TGCGCCAGCAGCCACCGGGACAGGGGGCCGGGGACCCAGTACTTC. Translation gives CASSHRDRGPGTQYF.

The chain uses TRBV6-4 and TRBJ2-3, with TRBD1 matching over 12 bases. V lost 2 bases to trimming and J lost 6 bases; unmatched junction nucleotides: 0. The germline CDR1 and CDR2 sequences are MRHNA and SNTAGT. The CDR3 consists of 14 residues. The CDR3 sequence: CASSDGTGGDTQYF. In nucleotides, the CDR3 is TGTGCCAGCAGTGACGGGACAGGGGGCGATACGCAGTATTTT.